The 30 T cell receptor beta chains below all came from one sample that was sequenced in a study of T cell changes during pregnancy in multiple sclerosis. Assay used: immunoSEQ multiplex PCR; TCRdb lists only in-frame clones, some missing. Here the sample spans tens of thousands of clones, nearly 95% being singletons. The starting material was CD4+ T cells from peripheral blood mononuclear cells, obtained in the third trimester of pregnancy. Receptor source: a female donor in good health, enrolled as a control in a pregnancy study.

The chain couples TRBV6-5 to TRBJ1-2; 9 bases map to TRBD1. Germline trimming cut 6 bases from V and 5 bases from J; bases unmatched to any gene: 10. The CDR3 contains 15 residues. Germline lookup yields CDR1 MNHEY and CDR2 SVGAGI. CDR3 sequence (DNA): TGTGCCAGCAGCACCACAGGGGGCAATTATTATGGCTACACCTTC. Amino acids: CASSTTGGNYYGYTF.

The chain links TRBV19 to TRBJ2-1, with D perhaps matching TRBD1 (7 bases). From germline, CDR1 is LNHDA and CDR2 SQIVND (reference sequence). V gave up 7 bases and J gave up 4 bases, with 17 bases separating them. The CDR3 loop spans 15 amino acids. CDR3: CASTIRGATYNEQFF. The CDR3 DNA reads TGTGCCAGTACCATCAGGGGGGCGACTTACAATGAGCAGTTCTTC.

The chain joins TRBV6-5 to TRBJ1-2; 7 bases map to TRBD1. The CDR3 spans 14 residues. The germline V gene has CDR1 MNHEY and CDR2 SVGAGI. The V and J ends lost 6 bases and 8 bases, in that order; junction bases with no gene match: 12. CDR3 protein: CASRDPAGGGGYTF. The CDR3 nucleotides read TGTGCCAGCAGGGACCCGGCAGGGGGTGGGGGCTACACCTTC.

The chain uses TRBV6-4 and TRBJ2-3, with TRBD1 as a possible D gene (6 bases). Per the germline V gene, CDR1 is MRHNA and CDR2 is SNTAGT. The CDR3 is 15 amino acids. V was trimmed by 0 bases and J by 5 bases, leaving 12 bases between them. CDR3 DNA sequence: TGTGCCAGCAGTGACTCGGGGGCTCGGGTAGATACGCAGTATTTT. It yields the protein CASSDSGARVDTQYF.

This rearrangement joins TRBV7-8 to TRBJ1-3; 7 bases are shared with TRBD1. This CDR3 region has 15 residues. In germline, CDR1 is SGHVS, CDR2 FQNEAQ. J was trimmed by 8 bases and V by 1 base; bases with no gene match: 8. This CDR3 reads CASSLEGGQWDTIYF. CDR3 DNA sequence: TGTGCCAGCAGCTTAGAGGGGGGACAGTGGGACACCATATATTTT.

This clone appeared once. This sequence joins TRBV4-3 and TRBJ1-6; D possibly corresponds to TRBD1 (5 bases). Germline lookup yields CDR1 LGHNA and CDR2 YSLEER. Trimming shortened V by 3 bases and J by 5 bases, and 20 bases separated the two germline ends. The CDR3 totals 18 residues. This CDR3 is CASSHELGGWGNNSPLHF. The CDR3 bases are TGCGCCAGCAGCCACGAACTGGGGGGTTGGGGGAATAATTCACCCCTCCACTTT.

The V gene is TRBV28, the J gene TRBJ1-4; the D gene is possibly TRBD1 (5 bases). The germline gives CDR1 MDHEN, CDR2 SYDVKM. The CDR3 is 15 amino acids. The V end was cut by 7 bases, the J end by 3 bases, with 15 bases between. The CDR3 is CASTTSRVANEKLFF. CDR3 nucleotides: TGTGCCAGCACTACGTCCAGGGTGGCTAATGAAAAACTGTTTTTT.

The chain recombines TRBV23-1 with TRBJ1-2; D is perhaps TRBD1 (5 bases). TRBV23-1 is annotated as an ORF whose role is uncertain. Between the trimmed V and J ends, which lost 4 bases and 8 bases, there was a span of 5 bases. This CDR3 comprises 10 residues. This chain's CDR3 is CASSRQGYTF. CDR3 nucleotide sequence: TGCGCCAGCAGTCGACAGGGCTACACCTTC.

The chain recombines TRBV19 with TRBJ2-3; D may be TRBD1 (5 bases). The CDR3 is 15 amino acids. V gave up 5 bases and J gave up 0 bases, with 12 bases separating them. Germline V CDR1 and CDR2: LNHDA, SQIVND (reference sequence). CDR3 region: CASSRQTSSTDTQYF. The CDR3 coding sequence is TGTGCCAGTAGTCGACAGACTTCTAGCACAGATACGCAGTATTTT.

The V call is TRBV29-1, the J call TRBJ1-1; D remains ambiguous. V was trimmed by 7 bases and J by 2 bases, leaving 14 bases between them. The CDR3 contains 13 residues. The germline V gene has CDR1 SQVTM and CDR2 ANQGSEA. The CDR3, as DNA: TGCAGCGCATGCGTGTTTATAAACACTGAAGCTTTCTTT. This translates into CSACVFINTEAFF.

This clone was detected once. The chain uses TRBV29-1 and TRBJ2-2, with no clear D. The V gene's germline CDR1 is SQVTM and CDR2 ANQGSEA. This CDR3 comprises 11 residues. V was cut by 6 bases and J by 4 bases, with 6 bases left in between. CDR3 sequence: CSVRSTGELFF. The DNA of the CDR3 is TGCAGCGTCAGAAGCACCGGGGAGCTGTTTTTT.

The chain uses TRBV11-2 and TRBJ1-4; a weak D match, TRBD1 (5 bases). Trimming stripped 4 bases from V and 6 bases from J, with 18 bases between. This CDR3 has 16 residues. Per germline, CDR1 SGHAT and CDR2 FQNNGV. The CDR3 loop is CASSSTTVGGYEKLFF. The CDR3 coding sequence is TGTGCCAGCAGCTCCACGACAGTGGGAGGATATGAAAAACTGTTTTTT.

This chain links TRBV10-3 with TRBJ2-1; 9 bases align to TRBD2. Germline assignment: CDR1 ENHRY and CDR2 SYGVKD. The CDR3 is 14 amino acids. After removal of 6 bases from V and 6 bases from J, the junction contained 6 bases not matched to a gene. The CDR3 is CAIRSSGGINEQFF. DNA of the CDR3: TGTGCCATCAGGTCCAGCGGGGGGATCAATGAGCAGTTCTTC.

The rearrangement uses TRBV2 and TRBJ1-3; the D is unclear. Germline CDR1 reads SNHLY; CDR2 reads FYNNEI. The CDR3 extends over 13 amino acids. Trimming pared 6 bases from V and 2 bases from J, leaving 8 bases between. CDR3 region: CASSAVAGNTIYF. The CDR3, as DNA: TGTGCCAGCAGCGCCGTAGCTGGAAACACCATATATTTT.

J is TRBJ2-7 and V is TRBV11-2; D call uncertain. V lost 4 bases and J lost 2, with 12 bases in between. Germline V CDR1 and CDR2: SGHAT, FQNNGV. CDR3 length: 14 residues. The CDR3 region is CASSSRVPPYEQYF. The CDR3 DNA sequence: TGTGCCAGCAGCTCCCGGGTACCTCCCTACGAGCAGTACTTC.

The CDR3 protein is CASSPSGEVEKLFF. The CDR3, as DNA: TGTGCCAGCTCACCGAGTGGGGAGGTGGAAAAACTGTTTTTT. The V gene is TRBV18, the J gene TRBJ1-4, with unresolved D. The CDR3 runs 14 residues. Trimming cost V 3 bases and J 8 bases, with 13 bases left between them. Germline values: CDR1 KGHSH, CDR2 LQKENI.

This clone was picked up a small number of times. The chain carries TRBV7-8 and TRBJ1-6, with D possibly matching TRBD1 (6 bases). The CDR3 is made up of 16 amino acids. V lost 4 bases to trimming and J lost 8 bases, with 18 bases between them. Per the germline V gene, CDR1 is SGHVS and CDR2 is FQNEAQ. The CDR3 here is CASSSLSTHRDSPLHF. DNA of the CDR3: TGTGCCAGCAGCTCCCTCTCCACTCACAGGGATTCACCCCTCCACTTT. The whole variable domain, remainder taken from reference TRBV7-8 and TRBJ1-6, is GAGVSQSPRYKVAKRGQDVALRCDPISGHVSLFWYQQALGQGPEFLTYFQNEAQLDKSGLPSDRFFAERPEGSVSTLKIQRTQQEDSAVYLCASSSLSTHRDSPLHFGNGTRLTVT.

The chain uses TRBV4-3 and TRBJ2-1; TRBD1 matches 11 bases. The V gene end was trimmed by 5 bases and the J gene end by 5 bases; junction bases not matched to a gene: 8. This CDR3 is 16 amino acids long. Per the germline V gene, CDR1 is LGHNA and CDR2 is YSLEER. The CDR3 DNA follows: TGCGCCAGCAGCTCGGATTTGGGACAGGGGGACAATGAGCAGTTCTTC. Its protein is CASSSDLGQGDNEQFF.

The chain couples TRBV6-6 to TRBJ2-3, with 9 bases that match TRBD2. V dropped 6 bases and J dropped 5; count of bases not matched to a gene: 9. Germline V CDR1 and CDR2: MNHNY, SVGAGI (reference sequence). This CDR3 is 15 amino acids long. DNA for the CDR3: TGTGCCAGCAGCGACTCTAGCGGGGTGCGAGATACGCAGTATTTT. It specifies CASSDSSGVRDTQYF.

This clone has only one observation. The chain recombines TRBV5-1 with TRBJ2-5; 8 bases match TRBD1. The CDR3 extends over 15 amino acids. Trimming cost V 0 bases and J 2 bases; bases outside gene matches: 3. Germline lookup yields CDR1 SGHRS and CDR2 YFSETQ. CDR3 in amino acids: CASSLAGQGQETQYF. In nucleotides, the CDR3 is TGCGCCAGCAGCTTGGCCGGACAGGGTCAAGAGACCCAGTACTTC.

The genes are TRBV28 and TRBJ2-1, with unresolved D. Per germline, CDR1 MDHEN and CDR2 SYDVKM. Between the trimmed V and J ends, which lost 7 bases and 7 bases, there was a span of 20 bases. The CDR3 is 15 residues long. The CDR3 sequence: CASIPSRYSRNEQFF. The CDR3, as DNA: TGTGCCAGCATCCCCTCACGGTATTCTAGGAATGAGCAGTTCTTC. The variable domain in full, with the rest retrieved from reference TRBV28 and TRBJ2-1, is DVKVTQSSRYLVKRTGEKVFLECVQDMDHENMFWYRQDPGLGLRLIYFSYDVKMKEKGDIPEGYSVSREKKERFSLILESASTNQTSMYLCASIPSRYSRNEQFFGPGTRLTVL.

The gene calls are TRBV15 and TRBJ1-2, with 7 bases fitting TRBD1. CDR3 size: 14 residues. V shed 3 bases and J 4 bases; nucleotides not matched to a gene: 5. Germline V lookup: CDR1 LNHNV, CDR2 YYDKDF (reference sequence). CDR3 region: CATSRESGGYGYTF. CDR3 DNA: TGTGCCACCAGCAGGGAATCAGGGGGCTATGGCTACACCTTC. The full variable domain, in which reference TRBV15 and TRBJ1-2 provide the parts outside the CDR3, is DAMVIQNPRYQVTQFGKPVTLSCSQTLNHNVMYWYQQKSSQAPKLLFHYYDKDFNNEADTPDNFQSRRPNTSFCFLDIRSPGLGDTAMYLCATSRESGGYGYTFGSGTRLTVV.

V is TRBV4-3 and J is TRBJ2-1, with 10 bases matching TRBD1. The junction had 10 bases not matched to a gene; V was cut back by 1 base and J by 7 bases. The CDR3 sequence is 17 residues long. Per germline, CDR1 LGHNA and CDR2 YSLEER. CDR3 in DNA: TGCGCCAGCAGCCAAGGCCCATGGGACAGGGGAAGTAATGAGCAGTTCTTC. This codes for CASSQGPWDRGSNEQFF.

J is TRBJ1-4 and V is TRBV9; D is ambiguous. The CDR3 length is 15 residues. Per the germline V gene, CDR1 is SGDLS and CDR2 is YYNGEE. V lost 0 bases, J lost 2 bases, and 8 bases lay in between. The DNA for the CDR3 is TGTGCCAGCAGCGTAGGAAGTGGCACTAATGAAAAACTGTTTTTT. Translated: CASSVGSGTNEKLFF.

CDR3 bases: TGCAGCGTTGAAAAACTACCTAATACGCAGTATTTT. Encoded protein: CSVEKLPNTQYF. This sequence joins TRBV29-1 and TRBJ2-3; D is unclear. Trimming removed 2 bases at V and 7 bases at J, with 10 bases between. The CDR3 runs 12 residues. Germline-derived CDR1 and CDR2 are SQVTM and ANQGSEA.

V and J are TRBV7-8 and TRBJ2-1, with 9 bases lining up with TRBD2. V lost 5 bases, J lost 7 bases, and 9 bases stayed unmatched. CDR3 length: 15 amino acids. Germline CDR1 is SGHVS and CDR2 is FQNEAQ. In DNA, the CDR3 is TGTGCCAGCAGCCCCTATGCGGGGGGGCAGAATGAGCAGTTCTTC. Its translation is CASSPYAGGQNEQFF.

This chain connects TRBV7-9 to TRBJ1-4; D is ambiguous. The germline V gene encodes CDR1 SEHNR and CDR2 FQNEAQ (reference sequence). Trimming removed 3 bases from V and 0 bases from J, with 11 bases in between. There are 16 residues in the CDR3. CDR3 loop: CASSLGSSATNEKLFF. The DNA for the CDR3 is TGTGCCAGCAGCTTGGGGAGCTCGGCAACTAATGAAAAACTGTTTTTT. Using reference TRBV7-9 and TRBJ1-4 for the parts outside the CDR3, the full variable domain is DTGVSQNPRHKITKRGQNVTFRCDPISEHNRLYWYRQTLGQGPEFLTYFQNEAQLEKSRLLSDRFSAERPKGSFSTLEIQRTEQGDSAMYLCASSLGSSATNEKLFFGSGTQLSVL.

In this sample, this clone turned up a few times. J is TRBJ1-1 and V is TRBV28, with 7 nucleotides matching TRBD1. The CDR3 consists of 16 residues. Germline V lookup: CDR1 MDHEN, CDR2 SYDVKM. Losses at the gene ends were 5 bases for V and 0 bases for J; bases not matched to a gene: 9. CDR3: CASSPYRGLLNTEAFF. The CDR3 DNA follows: TGTGCCAGCAGTCCCTACAGGGGCCTTCTGAACACTGAAGCTTTCTTT.

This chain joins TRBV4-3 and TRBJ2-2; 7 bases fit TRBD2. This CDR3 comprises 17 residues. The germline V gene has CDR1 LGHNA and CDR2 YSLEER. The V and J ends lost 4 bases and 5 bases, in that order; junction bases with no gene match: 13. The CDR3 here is CASSPLGLAVRTGELFF. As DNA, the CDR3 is TGCGCCAGCAGCCCACTGGGCCTAGCGGTGAGAACCGGGGAGCTGTTTTTT.

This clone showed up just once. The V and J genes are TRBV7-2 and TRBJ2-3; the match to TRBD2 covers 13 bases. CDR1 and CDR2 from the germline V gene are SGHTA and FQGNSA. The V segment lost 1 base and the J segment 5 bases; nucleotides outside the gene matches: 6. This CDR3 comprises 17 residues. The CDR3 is CASSLELAGGPGDTQYF. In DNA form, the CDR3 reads TGTGCCAGCAGCTTAGAACTAGCGGGGGGGCCCGGAGATACGCAGTATTTT. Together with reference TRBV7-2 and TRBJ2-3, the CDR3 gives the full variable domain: GAGVSQSPSNKVTEKGKDVELRCDPISGHTALYWYRQSLGQGLEFLIYFQGNSAPDKSGLPSDRFSAERTGGSVSTLTIQRTQQEDSAVYLCASSLELAGGPGDTQYFGPGTRLTVL.